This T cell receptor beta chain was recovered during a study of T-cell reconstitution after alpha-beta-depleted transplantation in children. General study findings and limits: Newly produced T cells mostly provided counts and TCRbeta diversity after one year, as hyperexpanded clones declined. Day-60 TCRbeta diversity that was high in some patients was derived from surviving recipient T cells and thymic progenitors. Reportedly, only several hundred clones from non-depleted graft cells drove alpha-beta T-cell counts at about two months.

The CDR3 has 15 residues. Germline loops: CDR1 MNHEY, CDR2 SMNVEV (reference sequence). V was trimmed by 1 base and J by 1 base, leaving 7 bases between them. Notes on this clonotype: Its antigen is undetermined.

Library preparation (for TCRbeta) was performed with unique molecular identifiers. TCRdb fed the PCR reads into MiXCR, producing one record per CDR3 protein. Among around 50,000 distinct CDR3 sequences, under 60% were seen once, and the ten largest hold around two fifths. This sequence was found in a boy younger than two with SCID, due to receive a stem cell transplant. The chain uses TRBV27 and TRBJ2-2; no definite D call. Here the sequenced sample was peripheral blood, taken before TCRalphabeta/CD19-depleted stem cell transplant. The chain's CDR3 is CASSLWGENTGELFF. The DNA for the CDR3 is TGTGCCAGCAGTTTATGGGGTGAGAACACCGGGGAGCTGTTTTTT.